The 10 T cell receptor beta chains listed next were all sequenced from one sample in a study of identical twins. In TCRdb, the 5' RACE reads were re-called with MiXCR into one record per CDR3 protein. This table holds 1.5 million to 2 million distinct CDR3 sequences, under 35% found once. The sequencing input was cord blood. These TCRs come from a newborn girl in good health.

The J gene is TRBJ2-3, the V gene TRBV7-2; 7 positions match TRBD1. V lost 3 bases and J lost 5; bases outside the gene matches: 5. CDR3 length equals 14 residues. Germline-derived CDR1 and CDR2 are SGHTA and FQGNSA. CDR3 in amino acids: CASSFGQAGDTQYF. The CDR3 DNA follows: TGTGCCAGCAGCTTCGGACAGGCAGGAGATACGCAGTATTTT.

This clonotype has only a few counts. The J gene is TRBJ1-2, the V gene TRBV7-2; D is unclear. Deletions cut 11 bases from V and 0 bases from J, with 13 bases between. CDR1 and CDR2 from the germline V gene are SGHTA and FQGNSA. The CDR3 extends over 13 amino acids. The CDR3 DNA reads TGTGCCGTACGGGGAGCCCCTAACTATGGCTACACCTTC. This gives the protein CAVRGAPNYGYTF.

The V and J genes are TRBV28 and TRBJ2-2, with a weak D call TRBD1 (6 bases). The CDR3 covers 16 residues. CDR1 is MDHEN and CDR2 is SYDVKM in the germline V gene. V was trimmed by 6 bases and J by 5 bases, leaving 19 bases between them. The CDR3 DNA sequence: TGTGCCAGCAGCCTCAGACAGGTTCGTCGGACCGGGGAGCTGTTTTTT. This sequence encodes CASSLRQVRRTGELFF.

The J gene is TRBJ1-1, the V gene TRBV27, with 7 bases identical to TRBD1. Germline V gene data show CDR1 as MNHEY and CDR2 as SMNVEV (reference sequence). With 5 bases clipped from V and 0 bases from J, the junction kept 6 bases outside the gene matches. This CDR3 comprises 15 residues. The CDR3 DNA reads as TGTGCCAGCAGTCGTACGACAGGGATGAACACTGAAGCTTTCTTT. Its translation: CASSRTTGMNTEAFF.

This clonotype has just a few counts. The chain links TRBV29-1 to TRBJ1-2, with a weak D call TRBD1 (5 bases). Germline V CDR1 and CDR2: SQVTM, ANQGSEA. Between the trimmed V and J ends, which lost 3 bases and 8 bases, there was a span of 13 bases. The CDR3 contains 12 residues. The CDR3 bases are TGCAGCGTTGACCAAATCAGGGTGGGCTACACCTTC. Protein: CSVDQIRVGYTF.

This clonotype was detected a few times. Relative to the germline gene, one junction end is altered; a read error may explain this. The chain uses TRBV7-7 and TRBJ2-1; TRBD2 matches 10 bases. Germline V gene sequence: CDR1 SSHAT, CDR2 FNYEAQ (reference sequence). The CDR3 covers 13 residues. The CDR3 is CASSRLAGMEQFF. CDR3 bases: TGTGCTAGCAGCAGACTAGCGGGTATGGAGCAGTTCTTC.

This clonotype was seen a handful of times. V is TRBV20-1 and J is TRBJ1-2; no definite D call. Looked up from germline, CDR1 is DFQATT and CDR2 is SNEGSKA (reference sequence). There are 16 residues in the CDR3. V lost 0 bases, J lost 5 bases, and 19 bases lay in between. This CDR3 reads CSARDPPIRAPYGYTF. CDR3 in DNA: TGCAGTGCTAGAGATCCCCCTATCCGGGCCCCATATGGCTACACCTTC.

This clonotype was detected only a few times. This rearrangement joins TRBV20-1 to TRBJ1-1, with a weak D call TRBD1 (5 bases). The CDR3 has 14 residues. The V and J ends lost 5 bases and 0 bases respectively, with 13 bases between them. The V gene's germline CDR1 is DFQATT and CDR2 SNEGSKA (reference sequence). CDR3 region: CSASQGGMNTEAFF. CDR3 DNA: TGCAGTGCTTCCCAGGGCGGAATGAACACTGAAGCTTTCTTT.

At least ten counts were recorded for this clonotype. This chain joins TRBV29-1 and TRBJ2-5; 8 nucleotides match TRBD1. The CDR3 runs to 12 residues. Losses at the gene ends were 8 bases for V and 4 bases for J; bases not matched to a gene: 6. Germline CDR1 reads SQVTM; CDR2 reads ANQGSEA. CDR3 region: CSYIRGRETQYF. DNA for the CDR3: TGCAGCTACATCAGGGGGCGAGAGACCCAGTACTTC. Complete variable domain (other parts from reference TRBV29-1 and TRBJ2-5): SAVISQKPSRDICQRGTSLTIQCQVDSQVTMMFWYRQQPGQSLTLIATANQGSEATYESGFVIDKFPISRPNLTFSTLTVSNMSPEDSSIYLCSYIRGRETQYFGPGTRLLVL.

This chain uses TRBV10-1 with TRBJ2-1; 12 bases match TRBD1. V lost 6 bases, J lost 8 bases, and 5 bases stayed unmatched. This CDR3 region has 14 residues. In germline, CDR1 is WNHNN, CDR2 SYGVQD (reference sequence). The CDR3 sequence is CASSRDRGQYEQFF. CDR3 sequence (DNA): TGCGCCAGCAGCCGGGACAGGGGGCAATATGAGCAGTTCTTC.